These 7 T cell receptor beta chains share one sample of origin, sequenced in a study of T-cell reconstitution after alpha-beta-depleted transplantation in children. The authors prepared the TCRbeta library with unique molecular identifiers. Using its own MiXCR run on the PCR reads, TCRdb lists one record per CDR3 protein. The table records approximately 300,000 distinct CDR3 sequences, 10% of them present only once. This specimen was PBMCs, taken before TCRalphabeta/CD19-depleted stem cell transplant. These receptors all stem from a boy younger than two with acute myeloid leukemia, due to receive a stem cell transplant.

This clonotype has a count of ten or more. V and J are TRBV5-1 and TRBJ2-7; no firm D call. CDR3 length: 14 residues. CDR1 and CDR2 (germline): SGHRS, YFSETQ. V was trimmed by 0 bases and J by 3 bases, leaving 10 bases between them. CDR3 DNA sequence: TGCGCCAGCAGCTTGGGCTCGAGCGTCTACGAGCAGTACTTC. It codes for CASSLGSSVYEQYF.

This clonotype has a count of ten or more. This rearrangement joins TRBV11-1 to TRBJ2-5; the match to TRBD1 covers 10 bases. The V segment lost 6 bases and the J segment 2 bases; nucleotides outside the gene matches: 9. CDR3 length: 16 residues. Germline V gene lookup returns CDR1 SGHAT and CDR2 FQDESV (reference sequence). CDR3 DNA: TGTGCCAGCAGGAAAGACAGGGGGCAGTGGCAAGAGACCCAGTACTTC. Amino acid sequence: CASRKDRGQWQETQYF.

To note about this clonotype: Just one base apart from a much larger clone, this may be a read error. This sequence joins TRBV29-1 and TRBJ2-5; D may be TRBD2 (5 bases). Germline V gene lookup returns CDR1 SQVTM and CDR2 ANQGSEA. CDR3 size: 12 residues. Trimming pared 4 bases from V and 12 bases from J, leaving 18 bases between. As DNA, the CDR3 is TGCAGCGTTGTCCCGGTACAGTTCGGGGAGTACTTC. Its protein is CSVVPVQFGEYF.

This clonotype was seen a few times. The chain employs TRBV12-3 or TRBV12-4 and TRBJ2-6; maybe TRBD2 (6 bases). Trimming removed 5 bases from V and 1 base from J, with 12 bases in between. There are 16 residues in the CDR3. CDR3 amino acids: CASSPSRESGANVLTF. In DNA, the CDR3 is TGTGCCAGCAGTCCGAGCCGGGAGTCTGGGGCCAACGTCCTGACTTTC.

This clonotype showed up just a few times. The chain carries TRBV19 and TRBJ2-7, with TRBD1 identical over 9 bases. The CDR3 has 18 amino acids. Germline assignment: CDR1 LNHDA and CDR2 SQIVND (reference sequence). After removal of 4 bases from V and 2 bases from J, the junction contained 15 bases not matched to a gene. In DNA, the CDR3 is TGTGCCAGTAGTAGAGGGGTTCGGAGAGACAGGGGGACCTACGAGCAGTACTTC. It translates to CASSRGVRRDRGTYEQYF.

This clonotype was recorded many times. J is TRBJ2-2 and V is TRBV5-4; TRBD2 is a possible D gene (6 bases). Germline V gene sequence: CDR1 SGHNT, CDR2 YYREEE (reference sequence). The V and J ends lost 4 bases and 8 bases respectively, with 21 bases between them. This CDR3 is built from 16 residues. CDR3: CASSRPTDYLGGELFF. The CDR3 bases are TGTGCCAGCAGCCGGCCGACGGACTACCTAGGGGGGGAGCTGTTTTTT.

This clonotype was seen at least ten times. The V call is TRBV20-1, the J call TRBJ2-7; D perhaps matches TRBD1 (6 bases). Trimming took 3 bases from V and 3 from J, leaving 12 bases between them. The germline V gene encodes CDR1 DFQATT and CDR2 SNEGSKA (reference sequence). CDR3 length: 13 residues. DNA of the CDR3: TGCAGTGCTAGTAGACAGGATAGCTACGAGCAGTACTTC. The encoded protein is CSASRQDSYEQYF.